The present TCR beta chain was sequenced within a study of blood T cell repertoires in COVID-19. For the study at large: T cells, B-cell-depleted T cells, or PBMCs provided the cDNA or gDNA that served as material.

V lost 6 bases, J lost 8 bases, and 3 bases stayed unmatched. The CDR3 covers 12 residues. Per the germline V gene, CDR1 is MDHEN and CDR2 is SYDVKM. This clone was observed a handful of times. Profiled with immunoSEQ multiplex PCR; TCRdb holds only in-frame clones, not every one. The data show more than 150,000 clones, approximately 87% seen once. The clonotype comes from a woman aged 70-85 years with COVID-19, enrolled during active disease. The source material was peripheral blood. This chain uses TRBV28 with TRBJ1-4; 7 bases line up with TRBD1. The CDR3 protein is CASRQGLEKLFF. The CDR3 bases are TGTGCCAGCAGACAGGGGTTGGAAAAACTGTTTTTT.